Listed below are T cell receptor beta chains from one sample, sequenced in a study of kidney transplant recipient with SARS-CoV-2 infection. Each CDR3 protein gets one entry after TCRdb re-called the reads with MiXCR. The sample has about 240,000 distinct CDR3 sequences, 29% seen once. Material: a blood sample, obtained at baseline and on roughly day 110 from a kidney transplant recipient. The source of these receptors is a male patient younger than 45 who had COVID-19 and was a kidney transplant recipient. Some T cells may arise from the graft donor. The conserved cysteine and the conserved F or W are not part of the CDR3 here. Each record gives: V gene, CDR3 protein.

V: TRBV20-1; CDR3: SAFGTSERYEQY
V: TRBV28; CDR3: ASSPGTTGNEQF
V: TRBV23-1; CDR3: ASSSRWLRRKTYGYT
V: TRBV5-1; CDR3: ASAIGSVRKTYGYT
V: TRBV20-1; CDR3: SARLGRTYNEQF
V: TRBV6-5; CDR3: ASSRNSECRKTYGYT
V: TRBV24-1; CDR3: ATYKRGTGLQPQH
V: TRBV15; CDR3: ATSNPRLATDAQY
V: TRBV27; CDR3: ASSRTDRGRYNIQH
V: TRBV7-2; CDR3: ASSLQRDGIEQY
V: TRBV7-3; CDR3: ASGQGGLSYNEQF
V: TRBV16; CDR3: ASSVNEVVRKTHGYT
V: TRBV19; CDR3: AGRPNTIY
V: TRBV7-9; CDR3: ASSLQGPAEAF
V: TRBV12-5; CDR3: ASGCVLLQGKTYGYT
V: TRBV3-1; CDR3: ASSDRNPISGLTGELF
V: TRBV5-5; CDR3: ASSSTGGLAKNIQY
V: TRBV20-1; CDR3: SASLLRGSNQPQH
V: TRBV12-5; CDR3: ASGHESLQGKTYGYT
V: TRBV5-8; CDR3: ASSLTDGYNSPLH
V: TRBV19; CDR3: ASSRGQQETQY
V: TRBV7-9; CDR3: ASSSRDGQYEQY
V: TRBV5-8; CDR3: ASSRPGTPNTGELF
V: TRBV27; CDR3: ASSPSWASGDQETQY
V: TRBV7-2; CDR3: ASSLEVVRDDYGYT
V: TRBV6-5; CDR3: ASRTMGGTSSYEQY
V: TRBV9; CDR3: ASSDGSAYNEQF
V: TRBV5-1; CDR3: ASSFGVGQGMGEQY
V: TRBV20-1; CDR3: SADGLAGGVGETQY
V: TRBV3-1; CDR3: ASSDYGPISFSGTPY
V: TRBV11-2; CDR3: ASSMGITSRKTYGYT
V: TRBV4-1; CDR3: ASNQDHRGIDSNQPQH
V: TRBV2; CDR3: ASTPRLAGDAGELF
V: TRBV7-9; CDR3: ASSGSLGGTDTQY
V: TRBV12-3/TRBV12-4; CDR3: ASTTPYTEAF
V: TRBV7-9; CDR3: ASSAWIAETQY
V: TRBV20-1; CDR3: SASPGQATGELF
V: TRBV19; CDR3: ASSIYGTDTQY
V: TRBV5-1; CDR3: ASSPPRAQETQY
V: TRBV10-3; CDR3: AIGGLAGRNEQF
V: TRBV6-5; CDR3: ASSPRTGAAKNIQY
V: TRBV6-6; CDR3: ASREGREAF
V: TRBV12-3/TRBV12-4; CDR3: ASSLVNVLT
V: TRBV4-1; CDR3: ASSRDSFEAF
V: TRBV6-5; CDR3: ASRITGWEDGYT
V: TRBV25-1; CDR3: ASSESGAFLHNEQF
V: TRBV2; CDR3: ASSAQGFVYEQY
V: TRBV2; CDR3: ASCGGTGGPGELF
V: TRBV10-2; CDR3: ASSEIGAGDTGELF
V: TRBV4-1; CDR3: ASSQGQGQTEY
V: TRBV28; CDR3: ASSLATAGSYEQY
V: TRBV20-1; CDR3: STLGGRNTEAF
V: TRBV24-1; CDR3: ATSDPWTSGTYNEQF
V: TRBV19; CDR3: ASNIQGAYGYT
V: TRBV7-9; CDR3: ASSTGNSPLH
V: TRBV15; CDR3: ATSMSPRCGKTYGYT
V: TRBV12-5; CDR3: ASGLLEFAGQSRANVLT